Shown below are 24 T cell receptor beta chains from a single sample sequenced in a study of T cells in Graves' hyperthyroidism and ophthalmopathy. RNA transcripts gave rise to amplified TCR beta CDR3 regions. The HTBI set primed first-round TCR CDR3 RT-PCR. TCRdb re-analysed the multiplex PCR reads in MiXCR, keeping a single row per CDR3 protein. The table includes hundreds of thousands of distinct CDR3 sequences, approximately 44% detected once. The sample consisted of peripheral blood or thyroid tissue (not recorded which). The receptors originated from a woman aged 18-30 years with Graves' hyperthyroidism.

Ten or more counts support this clonotype. V and J are TRBV29-1 and TRBJ1-1; the D is unclear. From germline, CDR1 is SQVTM and CDR2 ANQGSEA. The CDR3 is 9 residues long. The V end lost 5 bases, the J end lost 9 bases, and 7 bases lay between the germline ends. The DNA for the CDR3 is TGCAGCGTTTCCATGAAAGCTTTCTTT. Protein product: CSVSMKAFF.

The gene calls are TRBV7-2 and TRBJ2-7; 7 bases are shared with TRBD2. V trimming: 7 bases; J trimming: 4 bases; junction bases outside the gene matches: 10. The germline gives CDR1 SGHTA, CDR2 FQGNSA. The CDR3 totals 14 residues. CDR3 bases: TGTGCCAGCAAAGAGGGCGGGAGTGGGTACGAGCAGTACTTC. It encodes CASKEGGSGYEQYF.

This clonotype was counted a few times. The CDR3 sequence: CASSHLGQGSSPLHF. CDR3 in DNA: TGTGCCAGCAGCCATCTGGGCCAGGGGAGTTCACCCCTCCACTTT. The V and J genes are TRBV14 and TRBJ1-6; a weak D match, TRBD1 (6 bases). This CDR3 contains 15 residues. The V gene lost 3 bases and the J gene lost 9 bases, with 15 bases spanning the gap. CDR1 is SGHDN, CDR2 FVKESK, per germline.

The rearrangement links TRBV18 to TRBJ2-5, with 11 bases fitting TRBD2. The CDR3 sequence is 15 residues long. Germline CDR1 is KGHSH and CDR2 is LQKENI. The J segment lost 5 bases and the V segment lost 4 bases, leaving 6 bases of the junction unmatched. The CDR3 region has the DNA TGTGCCAGCTCACACGTACTAGCGGGAGCCGAGACCCAGTACTTC. This encodes CASSHVLAGAETQYF.

There are a few counts of this clonotype. The V gene is TRBV2, the J gene TRBJ2-5; 7 bases line up with TRBD2. CDR3 size: 13 residues. CDR1 and CDR2 from the germline V gene are SNHLY and FYNNEI. V trimming: 7 bases; J trimming: 4 bases; junction bases outside the gene matches: 6. The CDR3 DNA sequence: TGTGCCAGCACCGAGGGAGGGGCAGAGACCCAGTACTTC. Amino acids: CASTEGGAETQYF.

In the case of this clonotype: Compared with germline, one end of the junction differs, possibly owing to a read error. V and J are TRBV20-1 and TRBJ1-2; D is ambiguous. This CDR3 has 10 residues. The V gene's germline CDR1 is DFQATT and CDR2 SNEGSKA (reference sequence). CDR3 sequence: CSAFSYGHTF. CDR3 in DNA: TGCAGTGCTTTCTCCTATGGCCACACCTTC.

This clonotype was recorded at least ten times. The J gene is TRBJ2-5, the V gene TRBV12-3 or TRBV12-4; TRBD2 agrees at 10 bases. The length of the CDR3 is 13 residues. The trim removed 5 bases at V and 5 bases at J, leaving 2 bases unmatched. This CDR3 reads CASSSGRAETQYF. Here the CDR3 DNA reads TGTGCCAGCAGTAGCGGGAGGGCCGAGACCCAGTACTTC.

This clonotype was counted a few times. This chain connects TRBV7-6 to TRBJ2-7; 7 positions agree with TRBD2. J lost 6 bases, V lost 3 bases, and 11 bases had no gene match. There are 15 residues in the CDR3. Germline CDR1 SGHVS, CDR2 FNYEAQ. This CDR3 reads CASSLRRETEGEQYF. For the CDR3, the DNA is TGTGCCAGCAGCTTGCGGCGGGAGACAGAGGGCGAGCAGTACTTC. The entire variable domain, with the rest obtained from reference TRBV7-6 and TRBJ2-7, is as follows: GAGVSQSPRYKVTKRGQDVALRCDPISGHVSLYWYRQALGQGPEFLTYFNYEAQQDKSGLPNDRFSAERPEGSISTLTIQRTEQRDSAMYRCASSLRRETEGEQYFGPGTRLTVT.

The chain couples TRBV19 to TRBJ1-2; the D gene is possibly TRBD1 (5 bases). In germline, CDR1 is LNHDA, CDR2 SQIVND (reference sequence). The CDR3 is 14 amino acids. V was trimmed by 5 bases and J by 4 bases, leaving 14 bases between them. The CDR3 spells CASSPGGDFYGYTF. CDR3 DNA: TGTGCCAGTAGTCCCGGGGGGGATTTCTATGGCTACACCTTC.

This clonotype was recorded many times. The chain is built from TRBV7-9 and TRBJ1-2; 7 bases agree with TRBD1. The CDR3 extends over 13 amino acids. Per the germline V gene, CDR1 is SEHNR and CDR2 is FQNEAQ (reference sequence). The V and J ends lost 5 bases and 5 bases, in that order; junction bases with no gene match: 5. The CDR3 bases are TGTGCCAGCAGCAAGACAGGGCGGTATGGCTACACCTTC. Residues: CASSKTGRYGYTF.

V is TRBV7-3 and J is TRBJ2-5, with 10 bases matching TRBD1. CDR1 and CDR2 from the germline V gene are SGHTA and FQGTGA. The CDR3 totals 16 residues. The V and J ends lost 6 bases and 1 base, in that order; junction bases with no gene match: 8. The CDR3 sequence is CASRTGGGTLQETQYF. In DNA, the CDR3 is TGTGCCAGCAGGACAGGGGGCGGGACTCTCCAAGAGACCCAGTACTTC.

This clonotype was counted between two and nine times. The chain joins TRBV2 to TRBJ1-1; D unclear. V was clipped by 3 bases and J by 6 bases, with 8 bases between them. CDR3 length: 12 residues. Germline V CDR1 and CDR2: SNHLY, FYNNEI. This CDR3 reads CASSDRSSEAFF. CDR3 DNA: TGTGCCAGCAGTGACCGCAGTTCTGAAGCTTTCTTT.

The V gene is TRBV2, the J gene TRBJ1-4; tentatively, D is TRBD1 (6 bases). Trimming removed 4 bases from V and 2 bases from J, with 11 bases in between. CDR1 and CDR2 from the germline V gene are SNHLY and FYNNEI. The CDR3 extends over 15 amino acids. In DNA form, the CDR3 reads TGTGCCAGCAGTGCCGGGGGGCCGACTAATGAAAAACTGTTTTTT. Translated: CASSAGGPTNEKLFF.

This clonotype was observed a few times. The V and J genes are TRBV11-2 and TRBJ1-1; the D is unclear. V lost 5 bases and J 1 base, leaving 8 bases between the germline ends. The V gene's germline CDR1 is SGHAT and CDR2 FQNNGV. The CDR3 sequence is 13 residues long. DNA for the CDR3: TGTGCCAGCAGCAACGGGCAGAACACTGAAGCTTTCTTT. It codes for CASSNGQNTEAFF.

This clonotype was observed at least ten times. This chain links TRBV12-3 or TRBV12-4 with TRBJ2-5; D possibly uses TRBD1 or TRBD2 (5 bases each). With 5 bases removed from V and 3 bases from J, the gap between germline ends came to 10 bases. The CDR3 runs 13 residues. The DNA of the CDR3 is TGTGCCAGCAGTGAGCAGGGAGAAGAGACCCAGTACTTC. Its protein is CASSEQGEETQYF.

In its sample, this clonotype was seen once. The germline gene is not matched at one end of the junction; a read error may be the cause. The chain has TRBV2 and TRBJ2-7; 7 bases are shared with TRBD1. The CDR3 totals 12 residues. Looked up from germline, CDR1 is SNHLY and CDR2 is FYNNEI. In DNA form, the CDR3 reads TGTGCCACCAGTGATACGGACAGGCCGCAGTACTTC. Amino acid sequence: CATSDTDRPQYF.

The CDR3 nucleotides read TGTGCCTGGAGTCTGGGGGGTAATTCACCCCTCCACTTT. Translation gives CAWSLGGNSPLHF. The rearrangement uses TRBV30 and TRBJ1-6, with D possibly matching TRBD1 (5 bases). Looked up from germline, CDR1 is GTSNPN and CDR2 is SVGIG (reference sequence). The CDR3 contains 13 residues. Trimming cost V 2 bases and J 6 bases, with 8 bases left between them. Looking up the rest from reference TRBV30 and TRBJ1-6 gives the full variable domain: SQTIHQWPATLVQPVGSPLSLECTVEGTSNPNLYWYRQAAGRGLQLLFYSVGIGQISSEVPQNLSASRPQDRQFILSSKKLLLSDSGFYLCAWSLGGNSPLHFGNGTRLTVT.

The sample holds many counts of this clonotype. This chain links TRBV25-1 with TRBJ1-1; no firm D call. Per the germline V gene, CDR1 is MGHDK and CDR2 is SYGVNS. The CDR3 loop spans 11 amino acids. V was trimmed by 4 bases and J by 8 bases, leaving 8 bases between them. DNA of the CDR3: TGTGCCAGCAGTGTGGGTGGCGAAGCTTTCTTT. Its translation is CASSVGGEAFF.

This chain connects TRBV6-1 to TRBJ2-5; D is ambiguous. V was pared by 7 bases and J by 5 bases, with 14 bases between. The CDR3 is 13 amino acids. The germline V gene has CDR1 MNHNS and CDR2 SASEGT. CDR3 protein: CASNPSHGETQYF. For the CDR3, the DNA is TGTGCCAGCAATCCCTCTCATGGGGAGACCCAGTACTTC.

The table lists this clonotype with a few counts. The chain has TRBV12-3 or TRBV12-4 and TRBJ1-5; 7 bases are shared with TRBD1. With 6 bases clipped from V and 6 bases from J, the junction kept 5 bases outside the gene matches. The CDR3 runs 13 residues. The CDR3 sequence is CASRPGGSQPQHF. In DNA form, the CDR3 reads TGTGCCAGCAGACCAGGGGGTAGTCAGCCCCAGCATTTT.

This clonotype was found many times. In nucleotides, the CDR3 is TGTGCCATCAGTCCCGGGCGGGGCACTGAAGCTTTCTTT. Its translation is CAISPGRGTEAFF. J is TRBJ1-1 and V is TRBV10-3, with D uncertain. CDR1 and CDR2 (germline): ENHRY, SYGVKD. Trimming stripped 5 bases from V and 4 bases from J, with 11 bases between. The length of the CDR3 is 13 residues.

Notes on this clonotype: The junction departs from germline at one end; a sequencing error may be responsible. The V call is TRBV24-1, the J call TRBJ2-5, with 8 nucleotides matching TRBD2. CDR1 and CDR2 from the germline V gene are KGHDR and SFDVKD. The CDR3 runs to 14 residues. CDR3 region: CATSDAGGQETQYF. CDR3 bases: TGCGCCACCAGTGACGCGGGGGGCCAAGAGACCCAGTACTTC.

This chain uses TRBV29-1 with TRBJ2-5; D possibly matches TRBD1 or TRBD2 (5 bases each). Deletions cut 7 bases from V and 1 base from J, with 10 bases between. The CDR3 runs to 12 residues. CDR1 is SQVTM and CDR2 is ANQGSEA in the germline V gene. CDR3 bases: TGCAGCGCGGGACGGTCCCAAGAGACCCAGTACTTC. Translation gives CSAGRSQETQYF.

The rearrangement joins TRBV11-2 to TRBJ1-1; 8 bases line up with TRBD1. The germline gives CDR1 SGHAT, CDR2 FQNNGV. Losses at the gene ends were 0 bases for V and 7 bases for J; bases not matched to a gene: 1. This CDR3 has 13 residues. The CDR3 DNA reads TGTGCCAGCAGCTTAGAAGGGACAGGTGAAGCTTTCTTT. This codes for CASSLEGTGEAFF.